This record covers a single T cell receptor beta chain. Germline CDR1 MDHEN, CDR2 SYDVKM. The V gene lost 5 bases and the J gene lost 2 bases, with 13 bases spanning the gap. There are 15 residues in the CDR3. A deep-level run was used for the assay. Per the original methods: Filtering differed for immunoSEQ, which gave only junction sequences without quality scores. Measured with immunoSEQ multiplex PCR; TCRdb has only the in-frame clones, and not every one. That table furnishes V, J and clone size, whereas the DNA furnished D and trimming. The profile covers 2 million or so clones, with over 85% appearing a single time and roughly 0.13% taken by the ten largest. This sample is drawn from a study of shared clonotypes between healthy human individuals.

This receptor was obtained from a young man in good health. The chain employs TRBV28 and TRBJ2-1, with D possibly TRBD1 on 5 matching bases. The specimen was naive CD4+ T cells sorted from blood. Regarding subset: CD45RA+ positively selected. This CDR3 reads CASSAPGSPYNEQFF. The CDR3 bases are TGTGCCAGCAGTGCCCCAGGGTCCCCCTACAATGAGCAGTTCTTC. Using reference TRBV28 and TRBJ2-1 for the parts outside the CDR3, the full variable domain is DVKVTQSSRYLVKRTGEKVFLECVQDMDHENMFWYRQDPGLGLRLIYFSYDVKMKEKGDIPEGYSVSREKKERFSLILESASTNQTSMYLCASSAPGSPYNEQFFGPGTRLTVL.